One and the same sample provided the 25 T cell receptor beta chains below, sequenced in a study of shared clonotypes between healthy human individuals. Sequencing was performed with immunoSEQ multiplex PCR; in TCRdb, only in-frame clones are kept and a portion is missing. The table lists about 2 million clones, 85% to 95% of them singletons, with approximately 0.13% in the top ten. The sequenced sample was naive CD4+ T cells sorted from blood. Stated subset: CD45RA+ positively selected. Source of these receptors: a man aged 18 to 35 in good health.

CDR3 bases: TGTGCCAGCTCACCAGGGTATCAGGCTAATTCACCCCTCCACTTT. It yields the protein CASSPGYQANSPLHF. The gene calls are TRBV18 and TRBJ1-6; D gene unclear. The germline V and J ends were trimmed by 2 bases and 6 bases, with 11 bases remaining between them. This CDR3 spans 15 amino acids. The V gene's germline CDR1 is KGHSH and CDR2 LQKENI.

The J gene is TRBJ2-7, the V gene TRBV5-6, with 7 nucleotides matching TRBD2. V was clipped by 3 bases and J by 3 bases; unmatched bases: 6. This CDR3 is built from 14 residues. Germline values: CDR1 SGHDT, CDR2 YYEEEE. In DNA, the CDR3 is TGTGCCAGCAGCTGGGGAGGGTACAGCTACGAGCAGTACTTC. This encodes CASSWGGYSYEQYF.

V is TRBV6-5 and J is TRBJ1-2; tentative D call: TRBD1 (6 bases). With 5 bases removed from V and 5 bases from J, the gap between germline ends came to 12 bases. Germline V gene sequence: CDR1 MNHEY, CDR2 SVGAGI. The CDR3 has 13 residues. CDR3 sequence: CASSPGHPYGYTF. The CDR3 DNA sequence: TGTGCCAGCAGTCCGGGACACCCATATGGCTACACCTTC.

This clone appeared once. V is TRBV9 and J is TRBJ1-6, with D possibly TRBD1 on 6 matching bases. Germline CDR1 is SGDLS and CDR2 is YYNGEE. There are 12 residues in the CDR3. V was pared by 0 bases and J by 14 bases, with 9 bases between. The CDR3 DNA sequence: TGTGCCAGCAGCGTAGTTGGGGGCGCCCTCCACTTT. It specifies CASSVVGGALHF.

This rearrangement joins TRBV29-1 to TRBJ1-1; no clear D gene. V lost 6 bases and J lost 1, with 6 bases in between. Germline V gene lookup returns CDR1 SQVTM and CDR2 ANQGSEA. This CDR3 has 11 amino acids. The DNA of the CDR3 is TGCAGCGTATCTGAGAACACTGAAGCTTTCTTT. It codes for CSVSENTEAFF.

CDR3 bases: TGTGCCAGCAGTGATGGGCAGGCAGGGGGCTACACCTTC. Protein sequence: CASSDGQAGGYTF. The V call is TRBV2, the J call TRBJ1-2; D is perhaps TRBD1 (5 bases). CDR3 length equals 13 residues. The V gene's germline CDR1 is SNHLY and CDR2 FYNNEI. V dropped 3 bases and J dropped 8 bases, with 13 bases sitting between them. Filled out from reference TRBV2 and TRBJ1-2, the complete variable domain reads EPEVTQTPSHQVTQMGQEVILRCVPISNHLYFYWYRQILGQKVEFLVSFYNNEISEKSEIFDDQFSVERPDGSNFTLKIRSTKLEDSAMYFCASSDGQAGGYTFGSGTRLTVV.

The chain recombines TRBV18 with TRBJ1-1, with D uncertain. Trimming shortened V by 5 bases and J by 1 base, and 5 bases separated the two germline ends. Per germline, CDR1 KGHSH and CDR2 LQKENI. CDR3 length: 12 amino acids. The DNA for the CDR3 is TGTGCCAGCTCAGGAGGGAACACTGAAGCTTTCTTT. This gives the protein CASSGGNTEAFF.

V is TRBV28 and J is TRBJ2-1, with D unclear. Trimming shortened V by 7 bases and J by 6 bases, and 13 bases separated the two germline ends. This CDR3 is 13 amino acids long. Germline lookup yields CDR1 MDHEN and CDR2 SYDVKM. The CDR3 spells CASKARYGNEQFF. As DNA, the CDR3 is TGTGCCAGCAAGGCACGATATGGCAATGAGCAGTTCTTC.

The rearrangement joins TRBV6-5 to TRBJ2-7; D is perhaps TRBD1 (5 bases). Germline lookup yields CDR1 MNHEY and CDR2 SVGAGI. Trimming shortened V by 6 bases and J by 5 bases, and 14 bases separated the two germline ends. The CDR3 has 13 residues. The CDR3 DNA reads TGTGCCAGCAGCTTTTCCGACAGAAACGAGCAGTACTTC. Translating gives CASSFSDRNEQYF.

The gene calls are TRBV2 and TRBJ1-2, with D unclear. The germline gives CDR1 SNHLY, CDR2 FYNNEI. The CDR3 contains 12 residues. The V end lost 5 bases, the J end lost 6 bases, and 10 bases lay between the germline ends. CDR3 amino acids: CASSLDLDGYTF. In DNA form, the CDR3 reads TGTGCCAGCAGTCTTGACCTAGATGGCTACACCTTC.

As regards this clone: The same CDR3 also results from other DNA sequences found in this sample. V gene TRBV18 combines with J gene TRBJ2-3; a possible D gene is TRBD2 (5 bases). V shed 4 bases and J shed 3 bases, with 8 bases lying between them. Germline V gene data show CDR1 as KGHSH and CDR2 as LQKENI. This CDR3 has 13 amino acids. The CDR3 region has the DNA TGTGCCAGCTCACTCGGAGGAACAGATACGCAGTATTTT. Protein product: CASSLGGTDTQYF.

V and J are TRBV18 and TRBJ2-3; possibly TRBD2 for D (6 bases). The V gene lost 4 bases and the J gene lost 4 bases, with 12 bases spanning the gap. The length of the CDR3 is 14 residues. CDR1 and CDR2 (germline): KGHSH, LQKENI. The CDR3 here is CASSRNGGPDTQYF. The CDR3 DNA reads TGTGCCAGCTCACGCAACGGAGGGCCAGATACGCAGTATTTT.

As to this clone: This same CDR3 is encoded by further DNA sequences in the sample. The chain recombines TRBV5-1 with TRBJ2-3; 8 bases are a match to TRBD1. V trimming: 4 bases; J trimming: 3 bases; junction bases outside the gene matches: 1. Looked up from germline, CDR1 is SGHRS and CDR2 is YFSETQ. The CDR3 is 13 amino acids. The CDR3 DNA sequence: TGCGCCAGCAGCGGACAGGGAACAGATACGCAGTATTTT. Protein product: CASSGQGTDTQYF.

The chain combines TRBV30 with TRBJ2-7, with TRBD1 identical over 11 bases. The CDR3 contains 14 residues. Trimming at V came to 1 base and at J to 3 bases, leaving 2 bases not matched to a gene. Germline V gene sequence: CDR1 GTSNPN, CDR2 SVGIG (reference sequence). This CDR3 is CAWSEGQGVYEQYF. The DNA for the CDR3 is TGTGCCTGGAGTGAGGGACAGGGGGTCTACGAGCAGTACTTC.

The sample holds one count of this clone. Other DNA sequences in this specimen translate into the identical CDR3. The V and J genes are TRBV28 and TRBJ1-5, with D unclear. The germline V gene has CDR1 MDHEN and CDR2 SYDVKM. V lost 3 bases, J lost 4 bases, and 4 bases lay in between. The CDR3 sequence is 12 residues long. CDR3 nucleotide sequence: TGTGCCAGCAGTTTGGCAAATCAGCCCCAGCATTTT. This codes for CASSLANQPQHF.

The chain carries TRBV5-6 and TRBJ1-6, with D perhaps TRBD1 (5 bases). Germline CDR1 reads SGHDT; CDR2 reads YYEEEE. Between the trimmed V and J ends, which lost 4 bases and 7 bases, there was a span of 15 bases. This CDR3 comprises 15 residues. The CDR3 reads CASSPSGRVNSPLHF. In DNA form, the CDR3 reads TGTGCCAGCAGCCCATCGGGCAGGGTGAATTCACCCCTCCACTTT. The complete variable domain, with remaining parts taken from reference TRBV5-6 and TRBJ1-6, reads DAGVTQSPTHLIKTRGQQVTLRCSPKSGHDTVSWYQQALGQGPQFIFQYYEEEERQRGNFPDRFSGHQFPNYSSELNVNALLLGDSALYLCASSPSGRVNSPLHFGNGTRLTVT.

The V and J genes are TRBV10-3 and TRBJ2-7, with 8 nucleotides matching TRBD1. V was pared by 5 bases and J by 3 bases, with 6 bases of the junction left unmatched. This CDR3 has 14 amino acids. CDR1 and CDR2 (germline): ENHRY, SYGVKD. CDR3: CAISSGQDLYEQYF. CDR3 coding DNA: TGTGCCATCAGTTCGGGACAGGATCTCTACGAGCAGTACTTC.

This chain's CDR3 is CASSGGTGAPYGYTF. The CDR3 DNA is TGTGCCAGCAGCGGCGGGACAGGGGCCCCCTATGGCTACACCTTC. The genes are TRBV9 and TRBJ1-2; 10 bases match TRBD1. The CDR3 has 15 amino acids. Germline V gives CDR1 SGDLS, CDR2 YYNGEE. V dropped 3 bases and J dropped 4; count of bases not matched to a gene: 6.

The rearrangement links TRBV5-1 to TRBJ1-1; the D is unclear. The CDR3 runs to 13 residues. Germline CDR1 SGHRS, CDR2 YFSETQ. The V end lost 4 bases, the J end lost 2 bases, and 9 bases lay between the germline ends. For the CDR3, the DNA is TGCGCCAGCAGCGGGCAGGCTAACACTGAAGCTTTCTTT. Amino acids: CASSGQANTEAFF. The variable domain in full, with the rest retrieved from reference TRBV5-1 and TRBJ1-1, is KAGVTQTPRYLIKTRGQQVTLSCSPISGHRSVSWYQQTPGQGLQFLFEYFSETQRNKGNFPGRFSGRQFSNSRSEMNVSTLELGDSALYLCASSGQANTEAFFGQGTRLTVV.

The V gene is TRBV6-1, the J gene TRBJ2-3; D gene uncertain. The CDR3 covers 14 residues. V gave up 4 bases and J gave up 4 bases, with 12 bases separating them. In germline, CDR1 is MNHNS, CDR2 SASEGT. CDR3 amino acids: CASSALLSPDTQYF. The DNA of the CDR3 is TGTGCCAGCAGTGCCCTCCTATCGCCAGATACGCAGTATTTT.

This chain joins TRBV7-6 and TRBJ1-2, with D perhaps TRBD1 (5 bases). Germline V gene lookup returns CDR1 SGHVS and CDR2 FNYEAQ. Trimming pared 5 bases from V and 2 bases from J, leaving 21 bases between. This CDR3 region has 17 residues. CDR3 coding DNA: TGTGCCAGCAGCCCACGAGGCCAGGGATGGGTAAACTATGGCTACACCTTC. Its translation is CASSPRGQGWVNYGYTF.

The V gene is TRBV15, the J gene TRBJ1-6; a weak D match, TRBD1 (6 bases). The germline V gene has CDR1 LNHNV and CDR2 YYDKDF (reference sequence). Trimming took 1 base from V and 0 from J, leaving 13 bases between them. The CDR3 has 18 residues. In DNA form, the CDR3 reads TGTGCCACCAGCAGAGTCGGGACACCGAGCTCCTATAATTCACCCCTCCACTTT. This gives the protein CATSRVGTPSSYNSPLHF.

The V gene is TRBV18, the J gene TRBJ1-3; D is possibly TRBD1 (5 bases). The CDR3 runs 16 residues. Between the trimmed V and J ends, which lost 3 bases and 0 bases, there was a span of 12 bases. Per germline, CDR1 KGHSH and CDR2 LQKENI. The CDR3 is CASSPDRSLSGNTIYF. In DNA form, the CDR3 reads TGTGCCAGCTCACCCGACAGAAGCCTCTCTGGAAACACCATATATTTT.

The chain uses TRBV6-1 and TRBJ2-7; no firm D call. CDR3 length equals 15 residues. Germline lookup yields CDR1 MNHNS and CDR2 SASEGT. The ends were cut back, 6 bases at V and 0 bases at J, with 15 bases in the middle. The CDR3 loop reads CASRAETVRSYEQYF. The CDR3 nucleotides are TGTGCCAGCAGGGCTGAGACGGTCCGCTCCTACGAGCAGTACTTC.

This clone was seen just once. The chain carries TRBV30 and TRBJ1-1, with D unresolved. Trimming shortened V by 3 bases and J by 7 bases, and 18 bases separated the two germline ends. The CDR3 has 14 residues. Germline V gives CDR1 GTSNPN, CDR2 SVGIG (reference sequence). This CDR3 reads CAWRRAFLEGEAFF. The CDR3 DNA is TGTGCCTGGAGGAGGGCGTTCCTAGAAGGTGAAGCTTTCTTT.